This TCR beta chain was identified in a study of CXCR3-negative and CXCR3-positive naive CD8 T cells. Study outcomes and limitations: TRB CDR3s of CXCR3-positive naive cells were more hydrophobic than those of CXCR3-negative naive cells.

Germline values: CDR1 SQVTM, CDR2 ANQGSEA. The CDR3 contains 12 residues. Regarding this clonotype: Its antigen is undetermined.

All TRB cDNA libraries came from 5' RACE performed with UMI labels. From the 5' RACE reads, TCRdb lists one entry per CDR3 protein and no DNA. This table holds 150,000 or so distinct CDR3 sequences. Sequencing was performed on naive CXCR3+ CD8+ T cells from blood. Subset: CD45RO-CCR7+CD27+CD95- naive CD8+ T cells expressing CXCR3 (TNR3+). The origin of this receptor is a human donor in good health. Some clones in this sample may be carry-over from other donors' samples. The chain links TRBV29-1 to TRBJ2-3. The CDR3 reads CSVDDRTDTQYF.